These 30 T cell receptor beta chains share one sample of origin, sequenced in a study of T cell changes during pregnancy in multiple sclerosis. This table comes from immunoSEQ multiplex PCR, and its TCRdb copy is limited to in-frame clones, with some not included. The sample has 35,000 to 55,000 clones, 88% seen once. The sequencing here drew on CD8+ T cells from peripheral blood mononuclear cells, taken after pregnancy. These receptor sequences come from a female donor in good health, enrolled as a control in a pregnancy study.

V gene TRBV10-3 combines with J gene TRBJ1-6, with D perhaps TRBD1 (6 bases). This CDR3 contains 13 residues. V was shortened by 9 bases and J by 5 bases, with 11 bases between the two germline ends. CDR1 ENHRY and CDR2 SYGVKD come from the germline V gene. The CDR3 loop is CAIRGADNSPLHF. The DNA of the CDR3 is TGTGCCATTCGGGGGGCGGATAATTCACCCCTCCACTTT.

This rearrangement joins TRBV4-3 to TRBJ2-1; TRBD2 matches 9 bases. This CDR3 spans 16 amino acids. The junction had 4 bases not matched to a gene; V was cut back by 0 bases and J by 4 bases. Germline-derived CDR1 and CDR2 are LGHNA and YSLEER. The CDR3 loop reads CASSQEPSGEYNEQFF. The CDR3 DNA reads TGCGCCAGCAGCCAAGAACCTAGCGGGGAATACAATGAGCAGTTCTTC.

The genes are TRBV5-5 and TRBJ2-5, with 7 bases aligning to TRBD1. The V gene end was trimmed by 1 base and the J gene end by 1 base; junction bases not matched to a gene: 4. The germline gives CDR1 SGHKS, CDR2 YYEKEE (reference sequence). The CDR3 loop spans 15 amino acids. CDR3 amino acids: CASSLMGQPQETQYF. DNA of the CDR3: TGTGCCAGCAGCTTGATGGGACAGCCCCAAGAGACCCAGTACTTC.

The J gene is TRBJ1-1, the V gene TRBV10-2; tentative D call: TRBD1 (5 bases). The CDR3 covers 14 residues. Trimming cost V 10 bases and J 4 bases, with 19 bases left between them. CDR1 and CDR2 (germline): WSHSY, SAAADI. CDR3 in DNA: TGCGCCACCCGCAGTGGGGGGGAGGGCACTGAAGCTTTCTTT. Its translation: CATRSGGEGTEAFF.

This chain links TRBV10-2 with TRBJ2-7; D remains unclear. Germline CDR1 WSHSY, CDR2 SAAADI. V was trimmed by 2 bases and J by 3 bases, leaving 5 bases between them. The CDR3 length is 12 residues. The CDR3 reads CASSESDYEQYF. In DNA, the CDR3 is TGCGCCAGCAGTGAGAGCGACTACGAGCAGTACTTC.

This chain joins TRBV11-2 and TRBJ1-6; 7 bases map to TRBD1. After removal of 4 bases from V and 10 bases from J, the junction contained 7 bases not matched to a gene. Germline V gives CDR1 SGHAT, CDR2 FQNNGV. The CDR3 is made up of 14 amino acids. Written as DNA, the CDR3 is TGTGCCAGCAGCTCCGACAGGGTTCGATCACCCCTCCACTTT. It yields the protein CASSSDRVRSPLHF.

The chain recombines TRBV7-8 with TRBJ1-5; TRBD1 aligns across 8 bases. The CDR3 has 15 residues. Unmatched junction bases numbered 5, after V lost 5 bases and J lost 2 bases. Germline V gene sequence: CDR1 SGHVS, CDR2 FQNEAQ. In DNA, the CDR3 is TGTGCCAGCAGCCCAGACAGGGGCGGCAATCAGCCCCAGCATTTT. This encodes CASSPDRGGNQPQHF.

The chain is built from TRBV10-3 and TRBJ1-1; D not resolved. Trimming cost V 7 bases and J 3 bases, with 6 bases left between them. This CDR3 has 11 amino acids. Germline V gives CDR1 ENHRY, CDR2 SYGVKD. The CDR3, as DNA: TGTGCCATCAAAAGCGACACTGAAGCTTTCTTT. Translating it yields CAIKSDTEAFF.

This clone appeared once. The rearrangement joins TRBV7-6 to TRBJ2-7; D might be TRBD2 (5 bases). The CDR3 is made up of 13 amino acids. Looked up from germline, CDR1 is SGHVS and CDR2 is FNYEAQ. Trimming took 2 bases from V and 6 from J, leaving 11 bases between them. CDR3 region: CASSLPDGGEQYF. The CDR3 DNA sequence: TGTGCCAGCAGCTTACCGGACGGAGGCGAGCAGTACTTC.

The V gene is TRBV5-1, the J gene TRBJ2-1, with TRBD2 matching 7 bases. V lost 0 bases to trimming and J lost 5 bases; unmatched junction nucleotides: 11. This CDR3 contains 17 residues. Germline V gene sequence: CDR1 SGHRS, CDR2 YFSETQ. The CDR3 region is CASSLVVAGDVDNEQFF. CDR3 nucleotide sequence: TGCGCCAGCAGCTTGGTGGTCGCGGGGGATGTGGACAATGAGCAGTTCTTC.

The CDR3 bases are TGTGCCAGCAGCTACACGCCTCGGCAGGGCCTGGAGGGAGCTAACTATGGCTACACCTTC. Amino acids: CASSYTPRQGLEGANYGYTF. The chain carries TRBV16 and TRBJ1-2; maybe TRBD1 (5 bases). V lost 5 bases and J 0 bases, leaving 28 bases between the germline ends. CDR1 is KGHSY and CDR2 is FQNENV in the germline V gene. The CDR3 totals 20 residues. Supplemented by reference TRBV16 and TRBJ1-2, the full variable domain reads GEEVAQTPKHLVRGEGQKAKLYCAPIKGHSYVFWYQQVLKNEFKFLISFQNENVFDETGMPKERFSAKCLPNSPCSLEIQATKLEDSAVYFCASSYTPRQGLEGANYGYTFGSGTRLTVV.

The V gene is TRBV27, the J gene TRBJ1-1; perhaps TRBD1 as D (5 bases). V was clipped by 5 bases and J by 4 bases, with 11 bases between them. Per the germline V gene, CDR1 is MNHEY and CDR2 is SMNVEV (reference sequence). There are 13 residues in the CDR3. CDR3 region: CASSAGRLTEAFF. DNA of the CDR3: TGTGCCAGCAGTGCGGGACGGCTCACTGAAGCTTTCTTT.

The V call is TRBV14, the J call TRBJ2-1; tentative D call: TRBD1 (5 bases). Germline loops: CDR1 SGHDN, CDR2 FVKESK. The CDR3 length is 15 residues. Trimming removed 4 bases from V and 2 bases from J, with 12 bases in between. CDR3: CASSLWGGAYNEQFF. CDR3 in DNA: TGTGCCAGCAGCCTGTGGGGCGGAGCCTACAATGAGCAGTTCTTC.

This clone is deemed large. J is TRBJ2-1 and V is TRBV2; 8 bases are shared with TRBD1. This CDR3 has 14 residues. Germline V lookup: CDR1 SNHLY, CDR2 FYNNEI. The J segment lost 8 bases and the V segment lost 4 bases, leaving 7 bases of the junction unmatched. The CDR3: CASSVGQGNDEQFF. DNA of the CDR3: TGTGCCAGCAGTGTTGGACAGGGTAATGATGAGCAGTTCTTC.

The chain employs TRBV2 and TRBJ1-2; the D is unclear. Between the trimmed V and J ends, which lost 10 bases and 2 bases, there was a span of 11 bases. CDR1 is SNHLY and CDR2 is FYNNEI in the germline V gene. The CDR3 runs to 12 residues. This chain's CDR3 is CATLTENYGYTF. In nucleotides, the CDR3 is TGTGCCACCCTGACGGAGAACTATGGCTACACCTTC.

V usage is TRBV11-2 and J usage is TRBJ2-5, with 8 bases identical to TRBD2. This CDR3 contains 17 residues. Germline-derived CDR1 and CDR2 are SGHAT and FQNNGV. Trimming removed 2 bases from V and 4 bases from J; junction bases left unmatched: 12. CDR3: CASSLSGGDLGRETQYF. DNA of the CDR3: TGTGCCAGCAGCTTAAGCGGGGGAGACCTAGGGAGAGAGACCCAGTACTTC.

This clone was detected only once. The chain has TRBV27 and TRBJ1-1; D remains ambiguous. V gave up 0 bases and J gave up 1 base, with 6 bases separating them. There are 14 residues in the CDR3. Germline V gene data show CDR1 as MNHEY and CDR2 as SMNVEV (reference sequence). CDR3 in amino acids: CASSLSQWNTEAFF. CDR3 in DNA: TGTGCCAGCAGTTTATCCCAGTGGAACACTGAAGCTTTCTTT.

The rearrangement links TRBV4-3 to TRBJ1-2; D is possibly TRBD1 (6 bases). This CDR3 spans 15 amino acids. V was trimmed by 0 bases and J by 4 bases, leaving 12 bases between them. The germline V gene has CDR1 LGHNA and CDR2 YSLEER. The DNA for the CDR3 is TGCGCCAGCAGCCAAGACCGGGACATTCGCTATGGCTACACCTTC. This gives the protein CASSQDRDIRYGYTF.

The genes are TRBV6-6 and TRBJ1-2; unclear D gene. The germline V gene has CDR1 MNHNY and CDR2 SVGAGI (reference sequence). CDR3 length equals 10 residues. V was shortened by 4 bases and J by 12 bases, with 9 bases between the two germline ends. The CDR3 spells CASSSGDNTF. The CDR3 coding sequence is TGTGCCAGCAGTTCCGGGGATAACACCTTC.

This chain's CDR3 is CASSVTSGAYEQYF. The CDR3 nucleotides are TGTGCCAGCAGCGTGACTAGCGGGGCCTACGAGCAGTACTTC. The chain couples TRBV9 to TRBJ2-7; 11 bases are shared with TRBD2. Germline trimming cut 2 bases from V and 2 bases from J; bases unmatched to any gene: 0. This CDR3 has 14 residues. CDR1 is SGDLS and CDR2 is YYNGEE in the germline V gene.

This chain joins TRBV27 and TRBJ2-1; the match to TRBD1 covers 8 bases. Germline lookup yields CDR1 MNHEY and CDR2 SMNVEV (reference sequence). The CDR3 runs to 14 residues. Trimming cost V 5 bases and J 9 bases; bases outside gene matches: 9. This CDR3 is CASSTTRQGIEQFF. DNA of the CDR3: TGTGCCAGCAGTACCACGAGACAGGGGATTGAGCAGTTCTTC.

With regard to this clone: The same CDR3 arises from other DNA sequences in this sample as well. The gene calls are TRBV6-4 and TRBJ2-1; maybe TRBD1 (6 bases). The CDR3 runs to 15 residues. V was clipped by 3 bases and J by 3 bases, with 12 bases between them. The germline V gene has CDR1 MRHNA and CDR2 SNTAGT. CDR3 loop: CASSEGGPLYNEQFF. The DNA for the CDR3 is TGTGCCAGCAGTGAAGGGGGTCCCCTCTACAATGAGCAGTTCTTC.

Here the CDR3 reads CASVGVRKTEAFF. Written as DNA, the CDR3 is TGTGCCAGCGTCGGTGTGAGGAAGACTGAAGCTTTCTTT. The chain recombines TRBV11-2 with TRBJ1-1; D not certain. Looked up from germline, CDR1 is SGHAT and CDR2 is FQNNGV. V was trimmed by 8 bases and J by 5 bases, leaving 15 bases between them. The CDR3 extends over 13 amino acids. The entire variable domain, with the rest obtained from reference TRBV11-2 and TRBJ1-1, is as follows: EAGVAQSPRYKIIEKRQSVAFWCNPISGHATLYWYQQILGQGPKLLIQFQNNGVVDDSQLPKDRFSAERLKGVDSTLKIQPAKLEDSAVYLCASVGVRKTEAFFGQGTRLTVV.

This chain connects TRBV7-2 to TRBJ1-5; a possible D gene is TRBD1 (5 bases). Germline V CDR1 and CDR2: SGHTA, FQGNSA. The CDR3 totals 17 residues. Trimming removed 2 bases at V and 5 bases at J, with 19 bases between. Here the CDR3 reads CASSLNPVQRGHQPQHF. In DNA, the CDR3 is TGTGCCAGCAGCTTAAACCCCGTGCAGCGGGGACATCAGCCCCAGCATTTT.

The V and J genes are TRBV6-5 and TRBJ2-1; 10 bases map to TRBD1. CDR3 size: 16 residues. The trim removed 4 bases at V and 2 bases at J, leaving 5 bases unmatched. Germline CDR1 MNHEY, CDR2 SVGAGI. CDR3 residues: CASSFPGTGAYNEQFF. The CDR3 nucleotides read TGTGCCAGCAGTTTCCCCGGGACAGGGGCCTACAATGAGCAGTTCTTC.

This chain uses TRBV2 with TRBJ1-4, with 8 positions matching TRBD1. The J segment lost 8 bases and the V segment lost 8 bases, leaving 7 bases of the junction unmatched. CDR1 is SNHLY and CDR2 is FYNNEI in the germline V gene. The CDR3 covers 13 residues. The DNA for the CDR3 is TGTGCCAGCTGGACAGGGATGGAGGAAAAACTGTTTTTT. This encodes CASWTGMEEKLFF. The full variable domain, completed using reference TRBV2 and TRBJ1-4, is EPEVTQTPSHQVTQMGQEVILRCVPISNHLYFYWYRQILGQKVEFLVSFYNNEISEKSEIFDDQFSVERPDGSNFTLKIRSTKLEDSAMYFCASWTGMEEKLFFGSGTQLSVL.

The CDR3 spells CASSRGLAGRTDTQYF. CDR3 bases: TGTGCCAGCAGTCGAGGACTAGCGGGGCGCACAGATACGCAGTATTTT. This chain uses TRBV6-6 with TRBJ2-3, with 12 bases matching TRBD2. Germline CDR1 reads MNHNY; CDR2 reads SVGAGI (reference sequence). After removal of 5 bases from V and 1 base from J, the junction contained 4 bases not matched to a gene. The CDR3 contains 16 residues.

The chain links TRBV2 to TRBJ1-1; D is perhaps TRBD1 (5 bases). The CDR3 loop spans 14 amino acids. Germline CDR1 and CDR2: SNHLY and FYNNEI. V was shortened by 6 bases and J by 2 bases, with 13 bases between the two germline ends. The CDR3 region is CASRMAGLNTEAFF. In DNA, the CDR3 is TGTGCCAGCAGAATGGCAGGGTTAAACACTGAAGCTTTCTTT.

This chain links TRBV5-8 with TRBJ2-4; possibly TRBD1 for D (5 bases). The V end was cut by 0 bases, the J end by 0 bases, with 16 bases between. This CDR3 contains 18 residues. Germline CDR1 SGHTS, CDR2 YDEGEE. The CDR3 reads CASSLGNGHLLAKNIQYF. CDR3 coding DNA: TGTGCCAGCAGCTTGGGTAACGGACACCTCCTAGCCAAAAACATTCAGTACTTC.

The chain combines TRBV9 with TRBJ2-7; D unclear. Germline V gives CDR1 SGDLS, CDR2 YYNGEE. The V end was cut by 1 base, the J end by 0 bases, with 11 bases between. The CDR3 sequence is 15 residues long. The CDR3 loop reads CASSVNGLGSYEQYF. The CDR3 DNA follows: TGTGCCAGCAGCGTAAACGGGTTGGGCTCCTACGAGCAGTACTTC.